These 18 T cell receptor beta chains came from one sample sequenced in a study of tumor-infiltrating lymphocytes in glioblastoma multiforme. Three nested ARM-PCR rounds with V-beta and C-beta primers built TCRB libraries. MiXCR, run by TCRdb on the multiplex PCR reads, gives a single entry per CDR3 protein. The data hold about 8,400 distinct CDR3 sequences, with around three quarters observed a single time. The sequenced sample was brain tumor tissue. These receptors were collected from a male donor with glioblastoma.

This chain uses TRBV29-1 with TRBJ2-1, with D perhaps TRBD1 (7 bases). The V gene lost 4 bases and the J gene lost 6 bases, with 13 bases spanning the gap. The length of the CDR3 is 13 residues. In germline, CDR1 is SQVTM, CDR2 ANQGSEA. CDR3: CSVGRQGGNEQFF. CDR3 sequence (DNA): TGCAGCGTTGGGCGGCAGGGGGGCAATGAGCAGTTCTTC.

With regard to this clonotype: At one end, the junction sequence differs from germline, possibly due to a read error. V is TRBV30 and J is TRBJ1-1; D unresolved. The CDR3 is 11 residues long. Germline CDR1 and CDR2: GTSNPN and SVGIG (reference sequence). This chain's CDR3 is CAWMLNAEAFF. The CDR3 nucleotides read TGTGCATGGATGTTGAACGCTGAAGCTTTCTTT. Full variable domain (outside the CDR3, taken from reference TRBV30 and TRBJ1-1): SQTIHQWPATLVQPVGSPLSLECTVEGTSNPNLYWYRQAAGRGLQLLFYSVGIGQISSEVPQNLSASRPQDRQFILSSKKLLLSDSGFYLCAWMLNAEAFFGQGTRLTVV.

In this sample, this clonotype turned up many times. Relative to the germline gene, one junction end is altered; a read error may explain this. The J gene is TRBJ1-3, the V gene TRBV11-2; D is undetermined. The CDR3 is 14 amino acids. Germline V gene lookup returns CDR1 SGHAT and CDR2 FQNNGV. This CDR3 reads CASSRTVSGNTIYF. The CDR3 DNA sequence: TGTGCTAGCAGCCGGACTGTCTCTGGAAACACCATATATTTT.

A word on this clonotype: At one of its ends the junction is not consistent with the germline gene, which may arise from a read error. The chain couples TRBV5-6 to TRBJ2-1; D not resolved. Germline V gene lookup returns CDR1 SGHDT and CDR2 YYEEEE. This CDR3 is built from 16 residues. DNA for the CDR3: TGTGCCAGCAGCTTGTGGGGTGACGGTTCCTACAATAAGCAGTTCTTC. This encodes CASSLWGDGSYNKQFF.

The chain links TRBV4-2 to TRBJ2-7; a possible D gene is TRBD2 (6 bases). Germline CDR1 LGHNA, CDR2 YNFKEQ. V was shortened by 0 bases and J by 0 bases, with 9 bases between the two germline ends. CDR3 length equals 15 residues. CDR3 protein: CASSQEEGGSYEQYF. The CDR3 DNA sequence: TGTGCCAGCAGCCAAGAGGAGGGAGGCTCCTACGAGCAGTACTTC.

This clonotype was counted between two and nine times. The rearrangement links TRBV11-2 to TRBJ2-1; D not resolved. Deletions cut 1 base from V and 7 bases from J, with 20 bases between. Germline loops: CDR1 SGHAT, CDR2 FQNNGV. This CDR3 spans 17 amino acids. The CDR3 nucleotides read TGTGCCAGCAGCTTAGCAGTAAGTGGGCCTTCTCGTAATGAGCAGTTCTTC. Translating gives CASSLAVSGPSRNEQFF. Variable domain in full (rest from reference TRBV11-2 and TRBJ2-1): EAGVAQSPRYKIIEKRQSVAFWCNPISGHATLYWYQQILGQGPKLLIQFQNNGVVDDSQLPKDRFSAERLKGVDSTLKIQPAKLEDSAVYLCASSLAVSGPSRNEQFFGPGTRLTVL.

V and J are TRBV7-2 and TRBJ2-1; D possibly corresponds to TRBD2 (6 bases). From germline, CDR1 is SGHTA and CDR2 FQGNSA. V shed 3 bases and J shed 3 bases, with 9 bases lying between them. CDR3 length equals 14 residues. Here the CDR3 DNA reads TGTGCCAGCAGCTTGGCGGGGCGCTACAATGAGCAGTTCTTC. It yields the protein CASSLAGRYNEQFF.

This sequence joins TRBV28 and TRBJ1-6; D uncertain. CDR1 and CDR2 (germline): MDHEN, SYDVKM. The CDR3 covers 12 residues. Trimming pared 6 bases from V and 8 bases from J, leaving 8 bases between. This chain's CDR3 is CASSGVYSPLHF. DNA for the CDR3: TGTGCCAGCAGCGGGGTATATTCACCCCTCCACTTT.

A remark on this clonotype: One junction end disagrees with the germline gene, perhaps due to a read error. V usage is TRBV11-2 and J usage is TRBJ2-2, with D perhaps assigned TRBD1 or TRBD2 (6 bases each). The CDR3 contains 20 residues. The V gene's germline CDR1 is SGHAT and CDR2 FQNNGV. The DNA of the CDR3 is TGTGCCAGCACCCCCTCATTCGGCCAGGGGCCAGCGGTAAACACCGGGGGGCTGTTTTTT. It translates to CASTPSFGQGPAVNTGGLFF.

Only a few counts were recorded for this clonotype. J is TRBJ2-3 and V is TRBV18; D is undetermined. Germline-derived CDR1 and CDR2 are KGHSH and LQKENI. This CDR3 contains 14 residues. V lost 3 bases and J 0 bases, leaving 7 bases between the germline ends. CDR3 residues: CASSPGRSTDTQYF. The CDR3 DNA sequence: TGTGCCAGCTCACCCGGACGGAGCACAGATACGCAGTATTTT. The full variable domain, rest sourced from reference TRBV18 and TRBJ2-3, is NAGVMQNPRHLVRRRGQEARLRCSPMKGHSHVYWYRQLPEEGLKFMVYLQKENIIDESGMPKERFSAEFPKEGPSILRIQQVVRGDSAAYFCASSPGRSTDTQYFGPGTRLTVL.

In the case of this clonotype: The missing conserved phenylalanine or tryptophan at the end of this CDR3 makes a read error likely. This CDR3 is CASNSGQVYGYTS. In nucleotides, the CDR3 is TGTGCCAGCAACTCGGGACAGGTCTATGGCTACACCTCC. The chain has TRBV28 and TRBJ1-2, with 8 bases lining up with TRBD1. J gave up 4 bases and V 7 bases, and 5 bases lay outside the gene matches. CDR3 length equals 13 residues. Germline V gene lookup returns CDR1 MDHEN and CDR2 SYDVKM.

In its sample, this clonotype was seen once. No conserved phenylalanine or tryptophan is present at the end of the CDR3, so a read error is the likely explanation. The chain uses TRBV20-1 and TRBJ2-7, with TRBD2 matching over 12 bases. Looked up from germline, CDR1 is DFQATT and CDR2 is SNEGSKA (reference sequence). V shed 5 bases, J shed 2 bases, and the junction held 7 bases outside the gene matches. The CDR3 is made up of 15 amino acids. The CDR3 DNA follows: TGCAGTGCTCGGACTAGCGGGGAAGCCACCTACGAGCAGTACCTC. Residues: CSARTSGEATYEQYL.

V gene TRBV14 combines with J gene TRBJ1-6, with a weak D call TRBD1 (5 bases). The CDR3 sequence is 15 residues long. The germline V gene encodes CDR1 SGHDN and CDR2 FVKESK. V was shortened by 1 base and J by 9 bases, with 13 bases between the two germline ends. CDR3 amino acids: CASSQVQARGSPLHF. The CDR3 nucleotides read TGTGCCAGCAGCCAAGTACAGGCCCGGGGTTCACCCCTCCACTTT.

A note on this clonotype: A junction boundary mismatches the germline segment, possibly from a read error. The J gene is TRBJ2-1, the V gene TRBV11-2, with TRBD2 matching 8 bases. Germline V gene sequence: CDR1 SGHAT, CDR2 FQNNGV. CDR3 size: 15 residues. The CDR3 here is CASSFGTRGLNEQFF. The CDR3 DNA is TGTGCCAGCAGCTTTGGGACTAGAGGGTTAAATGAGCAATTCTTC.

A note on this clonotype: The missing conserved phenylalanine or tryptophan at the end of this CDR3 makes a read error likely. The chain has TRBV29-1 and TRBJ2-7; 7 nucleotides line up with TRBD2. The germline V gene has CDR1 SQVTM and CDR2 ANQGSEA. This CDR3 has 13 residues. The CDR3 DNA follows: TGCAGCGCCCAAACTAGCGACTCCTACGAACAGTACCTC. It codes for CSAQTSDSYEQYL.

The rearrangement joins TRBV29-1 to TRBJ1-2; D gene ambiguous. V was pared by 3 bases and J by 8 bases, with 13 bases between. Germline assignment: CDR1 SQVTM and CDR2 ANQGSEA. The CDR3 has 12 residues. The CDR3 DNA follows: TGCAGCGTTGAGTTCAGCTTCGGGGGCTACACCTTC. This sequence encodes CSVEFSFGGYTF. Filled out from reference TRBV29-1 and TRBJ1-2, the complete variable domain reads SAVISQKPSRDICQRGTSLTIQCQVDSQVTMMFWYRQQPGQSLTLIATANQGSEATYESGFVIDKFPISRPNLTFSTLTVSNMSPEDSSIYLCSVEFSFGGYTFGSGTRLTVV.

This rearrangement joins TRBV6-6 to TRBJ2-1; D possibly matches TRBD1 or TRBD2 (5 bases each). Germline values: CDR1 MNHNY, CDR2 SVGAGI (reference sequence). The V and J ends lost 7 bases and 4 bases respectively, with 11 bases between them. This CDR3 region has 13 residues. The CDR3 nucleotides read TGTGCCAGCATGAGGGGAATTTACAATGAGCAGTTCTTC. It codes for CASMRGIYNEQFF.

Concerning this clonotype: One end of the junction does not line up with germline, which may come from a read error. The rearrangement links TRBV6-1 to TRBJ2-7; D is unresolved. CDR1 and CDR2 from the germline V gene are MNHNS and SASEGT. CDR3 size: 11 residues. CDR3 in amino acids: CANSEDYEQYF. The CDR3 region has the DNA TGTGCCAACAGTGAGGACTACGAGCAGTACTTC.